The 5 T cell receptor beta chains below come from one sample, sequenced in a study of response to subunit inactivated influenza vaccine. MiXCR was run by TCRdb on the RT-PCR reads, yielding one entry per CDR3 protein. The sample comprises about 780,000 distinct CDR3 sequences, roughly 20% of which are singletons, and roughly 10% rests with the top ten. The sample in question was PBMCs from blood, obtained 4 to 6 days after vaccination. The receptors were gathered from a man aged 45-60 years who received an inactivated influenza vaccine.

This clonotype was counted between two and nine times. The CDR3 DNA reads as TGTGCCAGCAGCTCCAAGACGGTTGACTCCTACAATGAGCAGTTCTTC. Its protein is CASSSKTVDSYNEQFF. The genes are TRBV11-2 and TRBJ2-1, with D unclear. The CDR3 length is 16 residues. V lost 4 bases and J lost 0, with 13 bases in between. Germline V gene lookup returns CDR1 SGHAT and CDR2 FQNNGV.

V usage is TRBV3-1 and J usage is TRBJ2-1; 7 bases match TRBD2. This CDR3 spans 15 amino acids. The V gene's germline CDR1 is LGHDT and CDR2 YNNKEL (reference sequence). V lost 0 bases and J lost 7; bases outside the gene matches: 6. DNA for the CDR3: TGTGCCAGCAGCCAAGATGTGCGGGAGACAAATGAGCAGTTCTTC. Its translation is CASSQDVRETNEQFF.

This clonotype appeared many times. The J gene is TRBJ1-3, the V gene TRBV7-8; no definite D call. V was shortened by 1 base and J by 7 bases, with 5 bases between the two germline ends. Germline V gene lookup returns CDR1 SGHVS and CDR2 FQNEAQ. The CDR3 consists of 12 residues. For the CDR3, the DNA is TGTGCCAGCAGCTTAGTAGGGAACACCATATATTTT. Translating gives CASSLVGNTIYF.

The chain is built from TRBV10-3 and TRBJ1-2; TRBD1 agrees at 7 bases. CDR3 size: 14 residues. The V segment lost 2 bases and the J segment 6 bases; nucleotides outside the gene matches: 6. Germline CDR1 reads ENHRY; CDR2 reads SYGVKD. The CDR3 loop is CAISEVEGAHGYTF. CDR3 DNA sequence: TGTGCCATCAGTGAGGTAGAGGGGGCGCATGGCTACACCTTC.

This clonotype has just a few counts. J is TRBJ1-1 and V is TRBV11-1; maybe TRBD1 (6 bases). The CDR3 runs 19 residues. The germline CDR1 and CDR2 sequences are SGHAT and FQDESV (reference sequence). Trimming left V 3 bases short and J 2 bases short, with 25 bases between. The CDR3 spells CASSFPKYRDLRGNTEAFF. CDR3 nucleotides: TGTGCCAGCAGCTTTCCCAAGTACAGGGACCTCAGGGGTAACACTGAAGCTTTCTTT.